A selection of T cell receptor beta chains follows, all from one sample in a study of blood T cells in healthy people across ages. TCRdb re-called the 5' RACE reads through MiXCR, storing one row per CDR3 protein. The sample records hundreds of thousands of distinct CDR3 sequences, less than 25% being singletons. These same data were also listed under a study on T cells of mothers and their children.

Sequenced sample: blood. The receptors come from a boy between 10 and 17 years old in good health. Each CDR3 is given with its conserved first and last residue. A D gene is named only where the DNA matches it firmly. Size is omitted from some rows. Given values are once, few, many or a class for expanded clones.

cdr3_aa: CASRIGTGGGYIQYF
cdr3_nt: TGTGCCAGCAGGATCGGGACAGGTGGGGGGTACATTCAGTACTTC
j_call: TRBJ2-4
clone_size: many
v_call: TRBV27
d_call: TRBD1

cdr3_aa: CASSLGVAGSTEAFF
cdr3_nt: TGTGCCAGCAGTTTAGGAGTGGCAGGGAGCACTGAAGCTTTCTTT
j_call: TRBJ1-1
clone_size: NA
v_call: TRBV12-3/TRBV12-4
d_call: NA

cdr3_aa: CASSLADFDYGYTF
cdr3_nt: TGCGCCAGCAGCTTGGCCGACTTTGACTATGGCTACACCTTC
j_call: TRBJ1-2
clone_size: NA
v_call: TRBV5-1
d_call: NA

cdr3_aa: CATSVSPGPMSYEQYF
cdr3_nt: TGTGCCACCAGCGTAAGTCCGGGACCGATGTCCTACGAGCAGTACTTC
j_call: TRBJ2-7
clone_size: few
v_call: TRBV15
d_call: NA

cdr3_aa: CASSPRGGGTDAQYF
cdr3_nt: TGTGCCAGCAGTCCCCGAGGAGGGGGCACAGATGCGCAGTATTTT
j_call: TRBJ2-3
clone_size: NA
v_call: TRBV12-3/TRBV12-4
d_call: NA

cdr3_aa: CSARDLRTSGHSTDTQYF
cdr3_nt: TGCAGTGCTAGAGATCTAAGGACTAGCGGACACAGCACAGATACGCAGTATTTT
j_call: TRBJ2-3
clone_size: NA
v_call: TRBV20-1
d_call: TRBD2

cdr3_aa: CASSPLRRQPQETQYF
cdr3_nt: TGTGCCAGCTCCCCACTTAGGCGGCAACCCCAAGAGACCCAGTACTTC
j_call: TRBJ2-5
clone_size: few
v_call: TRBV18
d_call: NA

cdr3_aa: CSVEGLAGTDTQYF
cdr3_nt: TGCAGCGTTGAGGGACTAGCGGGCACAGATACGCAGTATTTT
j_call: TRBJ2-3
clone_size: many
v_call: TRBV29-1
d_call: TRBD2

cdr3_aa: CASSLSLGDEQFF
cdr3_nt: TGTGCCAGCAGTTTATCGCTGGGGGATGAGCAGTTCTTC
j_call: TRBJ2-1
clone_size: few
v_call: TRBV27
d_call: NA

cdr3_aa: CASRGAGYSYNEQFF
cdr3_nt: TGCGCCAGCCGGGGAGCGGGATACTCCTACAATGAGCAGTTCTTC
j_call: TRBJ2-1
clone_size: NA
v_call: TRBV4-1
d_call: TRBD2

cdr3_aa: CASIPRDRVLGNYGYTF
cdr3_nt: TGTGCCAGCATCCCCCGGGACAGGGTACTGGGGAACTATGGCTACACCTTC
j_call: TRBJ1-2
clone_size: NA
v_call: TRBV7-2
d_call: TRBD1

cdr3_aa: CASSVLDRNEKLFF
cdr3_nt: TGCGCCAGCAGCGTACTGGACAGGAATGAAAAACTGTTTTTT
j_call: TRBJ1-4
clone_size: few
v_call: TRBV5-1
d_call: TRBD1

cdr3_aa: CATTTSRLWNEQFF
cdr3_nt: TGTGCCACAACGACTAGCCGGCTTTGGAATGAGCAGTTCTTC
j_call: TRBJ2-1
clone_size: NA
v_call: TRBV28
d_call: TRBD2

cdr3_aa: CATSILAGPLYEQYF
cdr3_nt: TGTGCCACCAGCATCCTAGCGGGGCCCCTTTACGAGCAGTACTTC
j_call: TRBJ2-7
clone_size: NA
v_call: TRBV15
d_call: TRBD2

cdr3_aa: CSARQAYNSPLHF
cdr3_nt: TGCAGTGCTAGACAGGCCTATAATTCACCCCTCCACTTT
j_call: TRBJ1-6
clone_size: few
v_call: TRBV20-1
d_call: NA

cdr3_aa: CSARAGGQPQHF
cdr3_nt: TGCAGTGCGAGAGCCGGAGGGCAGCCCCAGCATTTT
j_call: TRBJ1-5
clone_size: NA
v_call: TRBV20-1
d_call: NA

cdr3_aa: CASSSVLSSYNEQFF
cdr3_nt: TGTGCCAGCAGCTCGGTACTCAGCTCCTACAATGAGCAGTTCTTC
j_call: TRBJ2-1
clone_size: many
v_call: TRBV7-9
d_call: NA

cdr3_aa: CASSLIGGANTGELFF
cdr3_nt: TGTGCCAGCAGTTTAATTGGCGGGGCGAACACCGGGGAGCTGTTTTTT
j_call: TRBJ2-2
clone_size: few
v_call: TRBV27
d_call: NA

cdr3_aa: CASSLTGGMSTYEQYF
cdr3_nt: TGTGCCAGCAGCCTAACGGGGGGAATGAGCACCTACGAGCAGTACTTC
j_call: TRBJ2-7
clone_size: few
v_call: TRBV7-3
d_call: TRBD2

cdr3_aa: CAWRPTVTYEQYF
cdr3_nt: TGTGCCTGGAGACCTACAGTCACCTACGAGCAGTACTTC
j_call: TRBJ2-7
clone_size: NA
v_call: TRBV30
d_call: NA

cdr3_aa: CASGGDRVRNEQFF
cdr3_nt: TGTGCCAGCGGAGGGGACAGGGTACGGAATGAGCAGTTCTTC
j_call: TRBJ2-1
clone_size: few
v_call: TRBV2
d_call: TRBD1

cdr3_aa: CASSPHTWGEQFF
cdr3_nt: TGTGCCAGCAGTCCCCATACCTGGGGGGAGCAGTTCTTC
j_call: TRBJ2-1
clone_size: NA
v_call: TRBV27
d_call: NA

cdr3_aa: CASSQGGLAGGTNTGELFF
cdr3_nt: TGTGCCAGCAGCCAAGGGGGACTAGCGGGAGGCACGAACACCGGGGAGCTGTTTTTT
j_call: TRBJ2-2
clone_size: NA
v_call: TRBV4-2
d_call: TRBD2

cdr3_aa: CASSPQKLGRSQETQYF
cdr3_nt: TGTGCCAGCAGCCCCCAAAAATTGGGACGGTCCCAAGAGACCCAGTACTTC
j_call: TRBJ2-5
clone_size: few
v_call: TRBV7-9
d_call: NA

cdr3_aa: CASSFEDGFMETQYF
cdr3_nt: TGCGCCAGCAGCTTCGAGGACGGATTCATGGAGACCCAGTACTTC
j_call: TRBJ2-5
clone_size: NA
v_call: TRBV5-1
d_call: NA

cdr3_aa: CASSSAGQGNTGELFF
cdr3_nt: TGTGCCAGCAGTTCCGCGGGACAGGGAAACACCGGGGAGCTGTTTTTT
j_call: TRBJ2-2
clone_size: once
v_call: TRBV28
d_call: TRBD1

cdr3_aa: CSVASPTGRYGYTF
cdr3_nt: TGCAGCGTAGCGTCCCCGACAGGGCGCTATGGCTACACCTTC
j_call: TRBJ1-2
clone_size: few
v_call: TRBV29-1
d_call: TRBD1

cdr3_aa: CSARVTGETEAFF
cdr3_nt: TGCAGTGCTCGGGTGACCGGTGAGACTGAAGCTTTCTTT
j_call: TRBJ1-1
clone_size: NA
v_call: TRBV20-1
d_call: NA

cdr3_aa: CASSQGTSGGARGNEQFF
cdr3_nt: TGTGCCAGCAGCCAAGGGACTAGCGGGGGGGCCAGAGGAAATGAGCAGTTCTTC
j_call: TRBJ2-1
clone_size: few
v_call: TRBV3-1
d_call: TRBD2

cdr3_aa: CASSLTEGWGNTEAFF
cdr3_nt: TGTGCCAGCAGTTTAACGGAGGGGTGGGGGAACACTGAAGCTTTCTTT
j_call: TRBJ1-1
clone_size: NA
v_call: TRBV12-3/TRBV12-4
d_call: NA

cdr3_aa: CSIPGGFGYGYTF
cdr3_nt: TGCAGCATCCCGGGGGGGTTCGGCTATGGCTACACCTTC
j_call: TRBJ1-2
clone_size: NA
v_call: TRBV29-1
d_call: NA

cdr3_aa: CASSLLRSSYNEQFF
cdr3_nt: TGTGCCAGCAGTTTATTACGATCCTCCTACAATGAGCAGTTCTTC
j_call: TRBJ2-1
clone_size: few
v_call: TRBV28
d_call: NA

cdr3_aa: CASSPGLAGVGEQYF
cdr3_nt: TGTGCCAGCAGTCCCGGACTAGCGGGAGTCGGAGAGCAGTACTTC
j_call: TRBJ2-5
clone_size: NA
v_call: TRBV7-2
d_call: TRBD2

cdr3_aa: CASSLWGSSGRIADTQYF
cdr3_nt: TGTGCCAGCAGTTTATGGGGTTCTAGCGGGAGAATCGCAGATACGCAGTATTTT
j_call: TRBJ2-3
clone_size: NA
v_call: TRBV28
d_call: TRBD2

cdr3_aa: CASSLGLLNEKLFF
cdr3_nt: TGTGCCAGCAGTCTTGGGCTGCTTAATGAAAAACTGTTTTTT
j_call: TRBJ1-4
clone_size: NA
v_call: TRBV21-1
d_call: NA

cdr3_aa: CASSASGGNFEKLFF
cdr3_nt: TGTGCCAGCAGCGCCAGCGGGGGGAATTTCGAAAAACTGTTTTTT
j_call: TRBJ1-4
clone_size: NA
v_call: TRBV7-9
d_call: NA

cdr3_aa: CASSLSTSVTDTQYF
cdr3_nt: TGTGCCAGCAGCTTATCAACTAGCGTCACAGATACGCAGTATTTT
j_call: TRBJ2-3
clone_size: NA
v_call: TRBV7-2
d_call: TRBD2

cdr3_aa: CASSYPQRDGGVGQPQHF
cdr3_nt: TGTGCCAGCAGTTACCCCCAGAGGGACGGGGGTGTTGGTCAGCCCCAGCATTTT
j_call: TRBJ1-5
clone_size: few
v_call: TRBV6-5
d_call: NA

cdr3_aa: CASSHNRDRSYEQYF
cdr3_nt: TGTGCCAGCAGCCACAACCGGGACCGATCCTACGAGCAGTACTTC
j_call: TRBJ2-7
clone_size: few
v_call: TRBV28
d_call: NA

cdr3_aa: CRGASHYEQYF
cdr3_nt: TGCCGGGGGGCTAGTCACTACGAGCAGTACTTC
j_call: TRBJ2-7
clone_size: NA
v_call: TRBV20-1
d_call: NA

cdr3_aa: CASNDGFRNTQYF
cdr3_nt: TGTGCCAGCAACGACGGTTTCCGTAATACGCAGTATTTT
j_call: TRBJ2-3
clone_size: few
v_call: TRBV27
d_call: NA

cdr3_aa: CASTELGDTEAFF
cdr3_nt: TGTGCCAGTACAGAGCTCGGGGACACTGAAGCTTTCTTT
j_call: TRBJ1-1
clone_size: NA
v_call: TRBV27
d_call: NA

cdr3_aa: CASSLGTGLLYEQFF
cdr3_nt: TGTGCCAGCAGCCTCGGGACAGGGCTGTTATATGAGCAGTTCTTC
j_call: TRBJ2-1
clone_size: NA
v_call: TRBV7-9
d_call: TRBD1

cdr3_aa: CARVGVSGNTIYF
cdr3_nt: TGTGCCCGCGTCGGGGTCTCTGGAAACACCATATATTTT
j_call: TRBJ1-3
clone_size: NA
v_call: TRBV30
d_call: NA

cdr3_aa: CASRPTWTSDTDTQYF
cdr3_nt: TGTGCCAGCAGGCCAACATGGACTAGCGACACAGATACGCAGTATTTT
j_call: TRBJ2-3
clone_size: few
v_call: TRBV7-8
d_call: TRBD2

cdr3_aa: CASSQEGWGDGKETQYF
cdr3_nt: TGCGCCAGCAGCCAAGAGGGGTGGGGGGACGGGAAAGAGACCCAGTACTTC
j_call: TRBJ2-5
clone_size: NA
v_call: TRBV4-1
d_call: NA